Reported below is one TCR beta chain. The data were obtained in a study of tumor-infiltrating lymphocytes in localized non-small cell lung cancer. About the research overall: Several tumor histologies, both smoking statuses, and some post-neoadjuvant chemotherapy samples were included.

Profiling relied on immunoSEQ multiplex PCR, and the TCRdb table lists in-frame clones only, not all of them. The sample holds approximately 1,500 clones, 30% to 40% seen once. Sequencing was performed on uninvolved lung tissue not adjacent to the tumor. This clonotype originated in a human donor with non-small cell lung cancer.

Here the CDR3 reads CASSERGIYEQYF. CDR3 in DNA: TGTGCCAGCAGTGAGCGGGGGATCTACGAGCAGTACTTC. The chain links TRBV2 to TRBJ2-7, with 7 bases lining up with TRBD2. Germline CDR1 reads SNHLY; CDR2 reads FYNNEI. Trimming cost V 3 bases and J 3 bases; bases outside gene matches: 2. The CDR3 is 13 residues long.